This is a list of T cell receptor beta chains from one sample in a study of OX40 agonist ivuxolimab in advanced cancers. The data were produced by immunoSEQ multiplex PCR, yet TCRdb's version contains in-frame clones alone and is incomplete. The repertoire holds around 60,000 clones, with 79% as singletons. Sequenced material: CD4+ or CD8+ T cells sorted from blood, taken in a trial of the OX40 agonist ivuxolimab. All receptors come from an adult with an advanced solid tumor such as melanoma, head and neck, liver or kidney cancer. The conserved cysteine and the conserved F or W are not part of the CDR3 here. Fields, in order: V gene, J gene, CDR3 protein.

v_gene: TRBV7-2; j_gene: TRBJ2-7; CDR3aa: ASSFSALTYEQY
v_gene: TRBV21-1; j_gene: TRBJ2-4; CDR3aa: ASQDGEGNKNIQY
v_gene: TRBV2; j_gene: TRBJ1-5; CDR3aa: ASRLGEPQH
v_gene: TRBV4-3; j_gene: TRBJ2-5; CDR3aa: ASSQDRLALETQY
v_gene: TRBV27; j_gene: TRBJ2-7; CDR3aa: ASSGDRTSSYEQY
v_gene: TRBV7-9; j_gene: TRBJ2-3; CDR3aa: ASSYSGSGGDTQY
v_gene: TRBV5-3; j_gene: TRBJ2-5; CDR3aa: ARSLLQTSEETQY
v_gene: TRBV6-1; j_gene: TRBJ2-2; CDR3aa: ASSEGPNTGELF
v_gene: TRBV30; j_gene: TRBJ1-3; CDR3aa: AWIGGDGGNTIY
v_gene: TRBV7-2; j_gene: TRBJ2-3; CDR3aa: ASSLERGGLSGTDTQY
v_gene: TRBV5-1; j_gene: TRBJ1-1; CDR3aa: ASSLSGEAF
v_gene: TRBV7-3; j_gene: TRBJ1-6; CDR3aa: ASSSEGWGSPLH
v_gene: TRBV5-1; j_gene: TRBJ2-3; CDR3aa: ASTEQGPRGDTQY
v_gene: TRBV29-1; j_gene: TRBJ1-1; CDR3aa: SVWGQGAGNTEAF
v_gene: TRBV9; j_gene: TRBJ1-5; CDR3aa: ASSFHQPQH
v_gene: TRBV4-2; j_gene: TRBJ1-2; CDR3aa: ASSQDGVSGRGYGYT
v_gene: TRBV10-3; j_gene: TRBJ2-1; CDR3aa: ATAVTQNLNEQF
v_gene: TRBV7-9; j_gene: TRBJ1-2; CDR3aa: ASSFEARYGYT
v_gene: TRBV30; j_gene: TRBJ1-1; CDR3aa: AWSVLVEEAF
v_gene: TRBV10-3; j_gene: TRBJ2-4; CDR3aa: AISEVAGENIQY
v_gene: TRBV11-2; j_gene: TRBJ1-2; CDR3aa: ASSWSNYGYT
v_gene: TRBV11-2; j_gene: TRBJ2-7; CDR3aa: ASSLGASSYEQY